These 22 T cell receptor beta chains originate from one sample sequenced in a study of T cell repertoires in cytomegalovirus infection. Antigens for these TCRs are unknown. TCRdb reanalysed the reads using MiXCR and keeps one entry per CDR3 protein. The sample yields about 900,000 distinct CDR3 sequences, around 32% seen once. This material consisted of cultured CD8+ T cells from PBMCs, taken from culture after CMV antigen stimulation. The receptors come from a human donor in good health (CMV status not recorded). Some clones in this sample may be carry-over from other donors' samples.

This clonotype was observed a few times. The genes are TRBV6-2 or TRBV6-3 and TRBJ2-7, with TRBD2 identical over 7 bases. Trimming removed 4 bases from V and 0 bases from J; junction bases left unmatched: 3. The CDR3 length is 14 residues. CDR1 is MNHEY and CDR2 is SVGEGT in the germline V gene. Here the CDR3 DNA reads TGTGCCAGCAGTTCCGGGACTACCTCCTACGAGCAGTACGTC. Translated, it gives CASSSGTTSYEQYV.

The V call is TRBV14, the J call TRBJ1-2; D is undetermined. The V end lost 0 bases, the J end lost 5 bases, and 19 bases lay between the germline ends. This CDR3 contains 17 residues. Per germline, CDR1 SGHDN and CDR2 FVKESK. CDR3 coding DNA: TGTGCCAGCAGCCAAGACATCAGACGGCTAGGAGGGTATGGCTACACCTTC. This encodes CASSQDIRRLGGYGYTF.

This clonotype was seen only a few times. The genes are TRBV19 and TRBJ1-1; 7 bases are shared with TRBD1. J gave up 3 bases and V 10 bases, and 14 bases lay outside the gene matches. Germline CDR1 is LNHDA and CDR2 is SQIVND (reference sequence). The CDR3 is 15 amino acids. The CDR3 region is CATHTHRDSHTEAFF. CDR3 coding DNA: TGTGCCACCCATACGCACCGGGACAGTCACACTGAAGCTTTCTTT.

The rearrangement joins TRBV6-6 to TRBJ2-4; 8 nucleotides line up with TRBD2. Germline V CDR1 and CDR2: MNHNY, SVGAGI (reference sequence). Trimming removed 2 bases from V and 4 bases from J; junction bases left unmatched: 4. The CDR3 is made up of 15 amino acids. The CDR3 DNA reads TGTGCCAGCAGTTACGGAGGGACTAGTAAAAACATTCAGTACTTC. Protein product: CASSYGGTSKNIQYF.

The gene calls are TRBV6-6 and TRBJ1-3; 7 positions match TRBD1. Germline CDR1 reads MNHNY; CDR2 reads SVGAGI (reference sequence). V lost 5 bases to trimming and J lost 0 bases; unmatched junction nucleotides: 4. This CDR3 contains 15 residues. The CDR3 DNA reads as TGTGCCAGCAGTGTGGGACAGTACTCTGGAAACACCATATATTTT. Encoded protein: CASSVGQYSGNTIYF.

This chain connects TRBV27 to TRBJ2-2; TRBD1 matches 9 bases. Germline assignment: CDR1 MNHEY and CDR2 SMNVEV (reference sequence). CDR3 length equals 16 residues. Unmatched junction bases numbered 4, after V lost 5 bases and J lost 0 bases. The CDR3 coding sequence is TGTGCCAGCAGTCCCGGGACAGGGACGAACACCGGGGAGCTGTTTTTT. Translation: CASSPGTGTNTGELFF.

V usage is TRBV6-6 and J usage is TRBJ2-1; no definite D call. V lost 0 bases and J lost 4, with 7 bases in between. Germline V gene lookup returns CDR1 MNHNY and CDR2 SVGAGI (reference sequence). The CDR3 has 14 amino acids. The CDR3 nucleotides read TGTGCCAGCAGTTACTCGAGCAGGTACAATGAGCAGTTCTTC. It encodes CASSYSSRYNEQFF.

This clonotype was picked up a small number of times. This chain uses TRBV5-6 with TRBJ2-7, with D tentatively TRBD1 (6 bases). The germline gives CDR1 SGHDT, CDR2 YYEEEE. V was clipped by 3 bases and J by 0 bases, with 7 bases between them. The CDR3 runs 13 residues. Written as DNA, the CDR3 is TGTGCCAGCAGCTACAGGGACTCCTACGAGCAGTACGTC. As protein: CASSYRDSYEQYV.

With respect to this clonotype: The junction departs from germline at one end; a sequencing error may be responsible. The chain couples TRBV7-6 to TRBJ2-5, with a weak D call TRBD2 (6 bases). Germline V lookup: CDR1 SGHVS, CDR2 FNYEAQ. The CDR3 is made up of 15 amino acids. The DNA for the CDR3 is TGTGCTAGCAGCCACACGGCGGGGTCCCAAGAGACCCAGTACTTC. Translation gives CASSHTAGSQETQYF.

The sample holds a few counts of this clonotype. The chain combines TRBV19 with TRBJ1-1, with D possibly TRBD1 on 5 matching bases. CDR3 length: 13 amino acids. Trimming pared 7 bases from V and 0 bases from J, leaving 9 bases between. The germline CDR1 and CDR2 sequences are LNHDA and SQIVND (reference sequence). The CDR3 sequence: CASKRQMNTEAFF. In DNA form, the CDR3 reads TGTGCCAGTAAGAGACAGATGAACACTGAAGCTTTCTTT.

This clonotype was counted at least ten times. The chain links TRBV7-2 to TRBJ1-4, with D perhaps TRBD1 (5 bases). Germline loops: CDR1 SGHTA, CDR2 FQGNSA. The CDR3 loop spans 12 amino acids. Trimming pared 6 bases from V and 6 bases from J, leaving 8 bases between. The CDR3: CASRGRDEKLFF. CDR3 DNA: TGTGCCAGCAGGGGGCGGGATGAAAAACTGTTTTTT.

The sample holds a few counts of this clonotype. The J gene is TRBJ1-5, the V gene TRBV11-1; 7 bases agree with TRBD1. This CDR3 has 15 residues. Germline V gene sequence: CDR1 SGHAT, CDR2 FQDESV (reference sequence). With 5 bases clipped from V and 9 bases from J, the junction kept 13 bases outside the gene matches. The CDR3 sequence: CASSPGTAGEGPQHF. For the CDR3, the DNA is TGTGCCAGCAGCCCGGGGACAGCCGGCGAGGGGCCCCAGCATTTT.

This clonotype was recorded at least ten times. The chain is built from TRBV7-9 and TRBJ2-5, with D possibly being TRBD1 or TRBD2 (5 bases each). Trimming took off 4 bases at V and 5 bases at J, with 14 bases between the two ends. The CDR3 is made up of 14 amino acids. CDR1 is SEHNR, CDR2 FQNEAQ, per germline (reference sequence). CDR3 DNA: TGTGCCAGCAGCTCGCCGGGACCAGGGGAGACCCAGTACTTC. Encoded protein: CASSSPGPGETQYF.

The chain has TRBV6-2 or TRBV6-3 and TRBJ2-2, with TRBD2 matching over 8 bases. The CDR3 consists of 14 residues. Per the germline V gene, CDR1 is MNHEY and CDR2 is SVGEGT. With 10 bases clipped from V and 1 base from J, the junction kept 5 bases outside the gene matches. CDR3 sequence reads: CATRGGENTGELFF. The CDR3 bases are TGTGCCACTCGGGGGGGGGAGAACACCGGGGAGCTGTTTTTT.

This clonotype was picked up many times. The rearrangement joins TRBV7-2 to TRBJ2-3, with 14 bases matching TRBD2. Per the germline V gene, CDR1 is SGHTA and CDR2 is FQGNSA. With V trimmed by 3 bases and J by 6 bases, 8 bases remained unmatched. CDR3 length equals 17 residues. Here the CDR3 reads CASSFPTSGGAWDTQYF. The DNA of the CDR3 is TGTGCCAGCAGCTTCCCGACTAGCGGGGGGGCCTGGGATACGCAGTATTTT.

The gene calls are TRBV20-1 and TRBJ1-2, with TRBD1 matching over 8 bases. Trimming cost V 3 bases and J 4 bases; bases outside gene matches: 4. Germline CDR1 and CDR2: DFQATT and SNEGSKA (reference sequence). The CDR3 contains 13 residues. The CDR3 reads CSARIRGRYGYTF. CDR3 sequence (DNA): TGCAGTGCTAGGATCAGGGGGCGCTATGGCTACACCTTC.

This clonotype was found a few times. This chain links TRBV7-6 with TRBJ2-7, with 10 bases that match TRBD1. CDR3 size: 16 residues. Trimming removed 1 base from V and 1 base from J; junction bases left unmatched: 4. CDR1 and CDR2 from the germline V gene are SGHVS and FNYEAQ. The CDR3 loop reads CASSLEGDRGSYEQYF. The CDR3 nucleotides read TGTGCCAGCAGCTTAGAGGGGGACAGGGGATCCTACGAGCAGTACTTC.

The chain joins TRBV29-1 to TRBJ2-1, with D perhaps TRBD1 (6 bases). V was clipped by 1 base and J by 8 bases, with 12 bases between them. Germline loops: CDR1 SQVTM, CDR2 ANQGSEA. The CDR3 sequence is 13 residues long. The CDR3 DNA follows: TGCAGCGTTGAAGCCCAGGGGACCGATGAGCAGTTCTTC. Amino acids: CSVEAQGTDEQFF.

The table lists this clonotype with a few counts. This chain connects TRBV7-8 to TRBJ1-5; D is ambiguous. CDR3 length: 12 residues. Germline CDR1 is SGHVS and CDR2 is FQNEAQ. The V end lost 5 bases, the J end lost 10 bases, and 12 bases lay between the germline ends. The CDR3 sequence: CASSEGRGPQHF. The DNA for the CDR3 is TGTGCCAGCAGCGAAGGCCGGGGACCCCAGCATTTT.

CDR3 amino acids: CASSFGLLNTEAFF. The CDR3 nucleotides read TGTGCCAGCAGTTTCGGACTGTTGAACACTGAAGCTTTCTTT. J is TRBJ1-1 and V is TRBV12-3 or TRBV12-4, with D hard to call. The V and J ends lost 3 bases and 0 bases respectively, with 8 bases between them. The CDR3 consists of 14 residues.

The chain employs TRBV28 and TRBJ1-5, with D possibly matching TRBD1 (6 bases). Germline-derived CDR1 and CDR2 are MDHEN and SYDVKM. This CDR3 contains 15 residues. The ends were cut back, 1 base at V and 2 bases at J, with 9 bases in the middle. CDR3 in amino acids: CASSLYPGGNQPQHF. The DNA of the CDR3 is TGTGCCAGCAGTTTATATCCAGGGGGCAATCAGCCCCAGCATTTT.

V is TRBV7-9 and J is TRBJ1-2; possible D gene TRBD1, 5 bases. CDR3 length: 16 residues. V gave up 0 bases and J gave up 4 bases, with 15 bases separating them. Germline V gene data show CDR1 as SEHNR and CDR2 as FQNEAQ (reference sequence). CDR3 sequence reads: CASSLARGGSGYGYTF. The CDR3 bases are TGTGCCAGCAGCTTAGCCCGTGGGGGATCGGGCTATGGCTACACCTTC.